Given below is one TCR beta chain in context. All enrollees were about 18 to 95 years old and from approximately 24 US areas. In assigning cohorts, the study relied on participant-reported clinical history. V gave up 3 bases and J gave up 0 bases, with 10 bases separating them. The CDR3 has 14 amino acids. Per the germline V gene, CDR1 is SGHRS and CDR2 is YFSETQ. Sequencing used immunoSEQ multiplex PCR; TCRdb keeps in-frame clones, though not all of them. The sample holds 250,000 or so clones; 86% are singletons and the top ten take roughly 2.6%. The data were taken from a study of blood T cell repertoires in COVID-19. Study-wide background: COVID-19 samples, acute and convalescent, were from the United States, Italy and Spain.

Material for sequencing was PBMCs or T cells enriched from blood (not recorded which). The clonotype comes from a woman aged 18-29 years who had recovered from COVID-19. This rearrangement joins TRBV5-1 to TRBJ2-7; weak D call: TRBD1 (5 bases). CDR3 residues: CASSSQGFSYEQYF. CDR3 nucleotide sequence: TGCGCCAGCAGCTCTCAGGGTTTCTCCTACGAGCAGTACTTC.